The rows below give T cell receptor beta chains drawn from one sample of a study of glioma-infiltrating T cells after dendritic cell vaccination. Using immunoSEQ multiplex PCR, the repertoire was profiled, and TCRdb retains in-frame clones only, with some absent. The sample has about 87,000 clones, roughly four fifths seen once. The input for sequencing was blood, taken after dendritic cell vaccination. The receptors stem from a human donor with glioblastoma. CDR3s include the opening cysteine and the closing phenylalanine or tryptophan. Each record gives: D gene, J gene, clone size, V gene, CDR3 DNA, CDR3 protein. A D gene is named only where the DNA matches it firmly. Not all rows give a size; the values are once, few, many and, for expanded clones, a class.

>NA|TRBJ1-4|NA|TRBV5-6
TGTGCCAGCAGCTGGGCAGTCTCTAATGAAAAACTGTTTTTT
CASSWAVSNEKLFF
>NA|TRBJ2-3|NA|TRBV6-4
TGTGCCAGCAGTGACGGTGGCGGCAGCACAGATACGCAGTATTTT
CASSDGGGSTDTQYF
>TRBD1|TRBJ1-5|NA|TRBV10-3
TGTGCCATCATCAAGGACAGGGATAGCAATCAGCCCCAGCATTTT
CAIIKDRDSNQPQHF
>TRBD1|TRBJ2-1|NA|TRBV7-6
TGTGCCAGCAGCCCAAGACAGGGGCCATACAATGAGCAGTTCTTC
CASSPRQGPYNEQFF
>NA|TRBJ2-7|NA|TRBV7-8
TGTGCCAGCAGCGGGGGGCGGGGGAACGAGCAGTACTTC
CASSGGRGNEQYF
>NA|TRBJ2-7|once|TRBV27
TGTGCCAGCAGTTTATTCGGCAGGTCCTACGAGCAGTACTTC
CASSLFGRSYEQYF
>TRBD1|TRBJ2-7|NA|TRBV9
TGTGCCAGCAGCTCCCGGGACAGGGATCTTGGCTACGAGCAGTACTTC
CASSSRDRDLGYEQYF
>NA|TRBJ2-2|NA|TRBV11-3
TGTGCCAGCAGCTCAACAGGGATGGTAACCGGGGAGCTGTTTTTT
CASSSTGMVTGELFF
>NA|TRBJ1-3|NA|TRBV7-2
TGTGCCAGCAGCTTCTCGACAGAGTCTGGAAACACCATATATTTT
CASSFSTESGNTIYF
>TRBD1|TRBJ1-2|NA|TRBV29-1
TGCAGCGTTGGGCGGGACAGGGAAAAAGAAGGCTACACCTTC
CSVGRDREKEGYTF
>TRBD1|TRBJ1-1|NA|TRBV5-1
TGCGCCAGCAGCTTGGGACAGGGGGGAGTCGACACTGAAGCTTTCTTT
CASSLGQGGVDTEAFF
>TRBD2|TRBJ2-1|NA|TRBV7-2
TGTGCCAGCAGCGCTAATCCGGGACTAGCGGGGGGTGAGCAGTTCTTC
CASSANPGLAGGEQFF
>NA|TRBJ2-3|NA|TRBV15
TGTGCCACCAGCAGCGTTACAGGGATCGGTGATACGCAGTATTTT
CATSSVTGIGDTQYF
>NA|TRBJ2-3|NA|TRBV18
TGTGCCAGCTCACCTCCCATCACAGATACGCAGTATTTT
CASSPPITDTQYF
>NA|TRBJ2-5|NA|TRBV11-1
TGTGCCAGCAGCTTAGTCGGGTGGGAGACCCAGTACTTC
CASSLVGWETQYF
>NA|TRBJ1-1|NA|TRBV14
TGTGCCAGCAGCCAAGGGATAGACACGAACACTGAAGCTTTCTTT
CASSQGIDTNTEAFF
>TRBD1|TRBJ1-5|NA|TRBV5-1
TGCGCCAGCAGCTTGGCCGGGACAGGGCTGGGCCAGCCCCAGCATTTT
CASSLAGTGLGQPQHF
>TRBD1|TRBJ1-2|NA|TRBV5-4
TGTGCCAGCAGCCACGGCCTTTGGGACAGGAATAACTATGGCTACACCTTC
CASSHGLWDRNNYGYTF
>NA|TRBJ1-4|few|TRBV5-1
TGCGCCAGCAGCTTGAACAGGGTGCGTGAAAAACTGTTTTTT
CASSLNRVREKLFF
>NA|TRBJ1-1|once|TRBV9
TGTGCCAGCAGCACGGGGAGGTTGAACACTGAAGCTTTCTTT
CASSTGRLNTEAFF
>NA|TRBJ2-1|NA|TRBV20-1
TGCAGTGCGGAACAGAATGAGCAGTTCTTC
CSAEQNEQFF
>NA|TRBJ2-3|once|TRBV7-3
TGTGCCAGCAGCCCTAGGACAGGGAGGGGGAATACGCAGTATTTT
CASSPRTGRGNTQYF
>TRBD1|TRBJ1-4|NA|TRBV5-3
TGTGCCAGAAGAACGGGACAGGGGCCAACTAATGAAAAACTGTTTTTT
CARRTGQGPTNEKLFF
>NA|TRBJ1-2|NA|TRBV6-1
TGTGCCAGCAAAATTGGACAGCTTTATGGCTACACCTTC
CASKIGQLYGYTF
>TRBD1|TRBJ1-2|once|TRBV19
TGTGCCACCCGGACAGGGAGTTACTATGGCTACACCTTC
CATRTGSYYGYTF
>NA|TRBJ1-2|NA|TRBV2
TGTGCCAGCAGTGACAACAGGGTTGCCTATGGCTACACCTTC
CASSDNRVAYGYTF
>NA|TRBJ2-1|NA|TRBV19
TGTGCCAGTAGTTTCTTCTCCGCCGGTTACAATGAGCAGTTCTTC
CASSFFSAGYNEQFF
>NA|TRBJ1-5|NA|TRBV6-6
TGTGCCAGCAGTTACGGGCAGCTTAGCAATCAGCCCCAGCATTTT
CASSYGQLSNQPQHF
>NA|TRBJ2-7|once|TRBV5-1
TGCGCCAGCAGCTTGGGAGGGAAGCCGGGGGAGCAGTACTTC
CASSLGGKPGEQYF
>NA|TRBJ1-6|NA|TRBV4-1
TGCGCCAGCAGCCAAGGACCGGGATTTGATTCACCCCTCCACTTT
CASSQGPGFDSPLHF
>NA|TRBJ1-1|NA|TRBV5-1
TGCGCCAGCAGCTGGGACTCCTTGAACACTGAAGCTTTCTTT
CASSWDSLNTEAFF
>TRBD1|TRBJ2-3|NA|TRBV6-1
TGTGCCAGCAGTGGATCCGGGACAGGGAGAGATACGCAGTATTTT
CASSGSGTGRDTQYF
>NA|TRBJ2-1|NA|TRBV7-2
TGTGCCAGCAGCTTTGGCCGAGGTGAGCAGTTCTTC
CASSFGRGEQFF
>TRBD1|TRBJ1-5|NA|TRBV27
TGTGCCAGCAGTTTATCCTGGACAGGGGACATCTCTCAGCCCCAGCATTTT
CASSLSWTGDISQPQHF
>NA|TRBJ2-2|NA|TRBV2
TGTGCCACCGTCCAAGGGAGCGCGAACACCGGGGAGCTGTTTTTT
CATVQGSANTGELFF
>NA|TRBJ1-6|few|TRBV11-1
TGTGCCAGCCGCCCCGGGGGGGGCAATTCACCCCTCCACTTT
CASRPGGGNSPLHF
>NA|TRBJ1-1|NA|TRBV5-1
TGCGCCAGCAGCTTGGGACTAACTGGCCTGATGAACACTGAAGCTTTCTTT
CASSLGLTGLMNTEAFF
>TRBD1|TRBJ1-4|NA|TRBV19
TGTGCCAGTAGTCCCTTCTTCGGGACAGGGGATGAAAAACTGTTTTTT
CASSPFFGTGDEKLFF
>TRBD2|TRBJ2-7|once|TRBV18
TGTGCCAGCTCACCTACGGGGGGGCAGGGCGAGCAGTACTTC
CASSPTGGQGEQYF
>TRBD1|TRBJ2-3|NA|TRBV5-1
TGCGCCAGCAAAATACAGGGGTCTAGCACAGATACGCAGTATTTT
CASKIQGSSTDTQYF
>TRBD1|TRBJ1-3|NA|TRBV6-5
TGTGCCAGCAGACGACAGGGGCTAGCTGGAAACACCATATATTTT
CASRRQGLAGNTIYF
>TRBD1|TRBJ2-7|NA|TRBV5-1
TGCGCCAGCAGCATTGGGACAGGGGAATCCTACGAGCAGTACTTC
CASSIGTGESYEQYF
>NA|TRBJ2-3|medium-sized|TRBV7-2
TGTGCCAGCAGCTTGGTGAATAGGGGCGGAGATACGCAGTATTTT
CASSLVNRGGDTQYF
>NA|TRBJ2-7|NA|TRBV6-5
TGTGCCACCACCACTATAGCGGAACCCCTCGCGTGGGACTTC
CATTTIAEPLAWDF
>NA|TRBJ2-5|NA|TRBV7-2
TGTGCCAGCCTAGCACGGATCCAAGAGACCCAGTACTTC
CASLARIQETQYF
>TRBD2|TRBJ2-7|NA|TRBV10-2
TGCGCCAGCAGTGAGTCTGGTAGCGGGGGCTACGAGCAGTACTTC
CASSESGSGGYEQYF
>NA|TRBJ1-1|NA|TRBV1
TGCACCAGCAGCCAAATCCAGGGGTATGCCACTGAAGCTTTCTTT
CTSSQIQGYATEAFF
>NA|TRBJ2-3|NA|TRBV9
TGTGCCAGCAGCGCGGCTGTCGGTAGCGTAGATACGCAGTATTTT
CASSAAVGSVDTQYF